This T cell receptor beta chain was captured by sequencing in a study of identifying expanded T cells in peripheral blood (dated by TCRdb to 2018 to 2020). About the full investigation: Separate aliquots of the same genomic DNA pool were sequenced to produce technical replicates, and four replicates were compared in pairs.

No immune events such as infections were documented for the healthy donors during the collection period. To calibrate time-dependent variance in a beta-binomial model of T-cell clone differential abundance, blood repertoires from healthy donors were used as a training cohort. There were 10 healthy donors in the training cohort, of whom 3 were female and 7 were male. On average the donors were around 45 years old, and their ages spanned 29 to 64 years. Whole blood was collected from each healthy donor at three time points spaced two weeks apart and obtained from a commercial supplier. Genomic DNA was extracted from unsorted whole blood for immunosequencing. The immunoSEQ Assay, which uses bias-controlled multiplex PCR amplification of genomic DNA, was used to profile TCRbeta CDR3 regions. As for how the authors treated the data: The absolute abundance of each unique TCRbeta CDR3 region was quantified after sequences were collapsed and filtered. Differential abundance was tested with two models: a binomial (Fisher-equivalent) model and a beta-binomial model that adds time-dependent variance fitted from healthy donors. Clones with fewer than 5 combined templates were removed, and a clone was called differentially abundant if the clone's Benjamini-Hochberg FDR was below 0.01. Using the form v = (b*log(k)+a)^2, the beta-binomial variance was modeled as a function of the total template count across the two samples. Entries here come from immuneACCESS through TCRdb and include only in-frame sequences with V and J called. Some clones fail to appear in such tables; in the studies checked, an unresolved V gene covers under half of the shortfall, and the cause of the remainder is unknown. V and J calls and clone size come straight from that table; D and trimming were deduced from the DNA. Present in this sample are around 85,000 clones, approximately 89% of which were seen just once. The ten most abundant clones make up approximately 3% of the sample.

Comment on this clone: Its antigen has not been determined. Base qualities are missing; no much larger clone stands one base away.

CDR1 SGHRS and CDR2 YFSETQ were looked up in the germline V gene. V loses 7 bases at its end and J loses 7 bases; junction bases beyond the gene matches: 15. Spanning cysteine to phenylalanine, the CDR3 consists of 15 amino acids. Only the CDR3 DNA is retained, 45 bases long and in frame from the first base. On the study overall, not on this receptor specifically: The beta-binomial model significantly reduced the number of clones called differentially abundant and the false-positive rate across all healthy-donor time intervals. Variance in clone template counts between approximately 2-week samples significantly increased with total template count across all healthy donors. The authors expected biological variance in healthy repertoires might increase further over much longer intervals such as months to years. Between technical replicates the binomial model flagged 1 to 1.5 differentially abundant clones, whereas over roughly two weeks the binomial model flagged about 16.4 and over approximately 4 weeks 19 to 20.

In this chain, TRBV5-1 is recombined with TRBJ2-7, and 9 junctional nucleotides match TRBD1. The sequenced sample consisted of blood. The sequence was collected from a person aged 18 to 70 in good health. The sequenced DNA is TGCGCCAGCGGACAGGGGAAATCCCCTTACGGGGAGCAGTACTTC. This codes for CASGQGKSPYGEQYF.